This is a list of T cell receptor beta chains from one sample in a study of cytomegalovirus exposure and HLA in healthy donors. Using immunoSEQ multiplex PCR, the repertoire was profiled, and TCRdb retains in-frame clones only, with some absent. The data hold under 100,000 clones, with 65% to 80% observed a single time. Material for sequencing was PBMCs. Receptors originate from a man aged 40-55 years in good health and CMV-seronegative. Each CDR3 is given with its conserved first and last residue. D genes are given only for firm matches. The size of a clone is reported for some rows only, either as once, few or many, or as a class for expanded clones.

V,size,length,J,D,CDR3,DNA
TRBV5-6,-,12,TRBJ1-1,-,CASSFTGTEAFF,TGTGCCAGCAGCTTTACGGGCACTGAAGCTTTCTTT
TRBV7-2,-,15,TRBJ1-5,TRBD1,CASSPETRGHQPQHF,TGTGCCAGCAGCCCAGAGACGAGGGGGCATCAGCCCCAGCATTTT
TRBV9,-,18,TRBJ2-2,-,CASSPELMRMENTGELFF,TGTGCCAGCAGCCCCGAGTTGATGAGGATGGAGAACACCGGGGAGCTGTTTTTT
TRBV6-4,-,17,TRBJ1-6,TRBD1,CASSVLIRDRGNCPLHF,TGTGCCAGCAGCGTCCTAATCCGGGACAGGGGTAATTGTCCCCTCCACTTT
TRBV2,-,15,TRBJ2-3,-,CASDSAGPNTDTQYF,TGTGCCAGCGATTCCGCAGGGCCTAACACAGATACGCAGTATTTT
TRBV5-6,few,16,TRBJ1-4,-,CASSLGGQASNEKLFF,TGTGCCAGCAGCTTGGGAGGGCAGGCTTCTAATGAAAAACTGTTTTTT
TRBV27,few,15,TRBJ2-2,TRBD2,CASKVAAGGPGELFF,TGTGCCAGCAAGGTGGCAGCGGGGGGGCCCGGGGAGCTGTTTTTT
TRBV9,few,15,TRBJ2-4,TRBD1,CASSTRTGSEDIQYF,TGTGCCAGCAGCACGAGGACAGGGTCGGAGGACATTCAGTACTTC
TRBV5-1,-,12,TRBJ2-5,-,CASSLARGTQYF,TGCGCCAGCAGCTTGGCTCGGGGAACCCAGTACTTC
TRBV11-3,-,15,TRBJ2-1,TRBD1,CASSLGTGKRDEQFF,TGTGCCAGCAGCTTAGGGACAGGGAAAAGGGATGAGCAGTTCTTC
TRBV9,-,13,TRBJ1-3,-,CASSNSTGNTIYF,TGTGCCAGCAGCAACTCGACTGGAAACACCATATATTTT
TRBV7-9,-,12,TRBJ1-1,-,CASSLSTTEAFF,TGTGCCAGCAGCTTATCTACGACTGAAGCTTTCTTT
TRBV6-5,-,14,TRBJ2-7,TRBD1,CASSYSGQGYEQYF,TGTGCCAGCAGTTATTCAGGACAGGGCTACGAGCAGTACTTC
TRBV6-5,-,14,TRBJ2-5,-,CASSLIATIETQYF,TGTGCCAGCTCCTTGATAGCTACGATAGAGACCCAGTACTTC
TRBV28,-,13,TRBJ1-2,-,CASSLTAENGYTF,TGTGCCAGCAGTTTGACAGCCGAGAATGGCTACACCTTC
TRBV4-3,-,15,TRBJ1-5,-,CASSQTTGSNQPQHF,TGCGCCAGCAGCCAAACTACAGGCTCCAATCAGCCCCAGCATTTT
TRBV6-5,-,15,TRBJ1-2,-,CASSWVPGTDYGYTF,TGTGCCAGCAGTTGGGTTCCCGGGACTGACTATGGCTACACCTTC
TRBV6-4,-,13,TRBJ1-2,TRBD1,CASSDRQGGGYTF,TGTGCCAGCAGTGACAGGCAGGGGGGCGGCTACACCTTC
TRBV4-1,-,15,TRBJ1-5,-,CASSQDPGGNQPQHF,TGCGCCAGCAGCCAAGATCCGGGTGGGAATCAGCCCCAGCATTTT
TRBV28,-,17,TRBJ1-5,TRBD1,CASSLGRSGTGNQPQHF,TGTGCCAGCAGTTTAGGAAGGTCAGGGACAGGGAATCAGCCCCAGCATTTT
TRBV19,-,13,TRBJ1-1,-,CASGNLMNTEAFF,TGTGCCAGTGGCAACCTCATGAACACTGAAGCTTTCTTT
TRBV5-6,-,13,TRBJ1-1,-,CASSWTDGGEAFF,TGTGCCAGCAGCTGGACCGACGGAGGTGAAGCTTTCTTT
TRBV19,-,19,TRBJ1-5,TRBD1,CASSIVGRDRVGGNQPQHF,TGTGCCAGTAGTATAGTTGGCCGGGACAGGGTAGGCGGCAATCAGCCCCAGCATTTT
TRBV28,-,15,TRBJ2-3,TRBD2,CPYTGTSGVIDTQYF,TGTCCTTATACCGGGACTAGCGGTGTCATAGATACGCAGTATTTT
TRBV7-3,-,14,TRBJ1-1,TRBD1,CASSLRDRGTEAFF,TGTGCCAGCAGCTTACGGGACAGGGGGACTGAAGCTTTCTTT